Each of the 27 T cell receptor beta chains below was sequenced from the same sample in a study of T cell repertoires in aging, cancer and after chemotherapy. TRB rearrangements spanning V, D and J were amplified using mixed TRB-A/B primers. TCRdb reanalysed the multiplex PCR reads using MiXCR and keeps one entry per CDR3 protein. Of around 8,900 distinct CDR3 sequences in the sample, roughly 32% were seen once. Peripheral blood genomic DNA, not sorted cells or RNA, was the template. Sequenced sample: blood. The source of these receptors is a human donor in good health.

CDR3 loop: CASSYRLEGANVLTF. DNA of the CDR3: TGTGCCAGCAGTTACCGACTAGAGGGGGCCAACGTCCTGACTTTC. The chain is built from TRBV6-2 or TRBV6-3 and TRBJ2-6, with a tentative D call TRBD2 (6 bases). V lost 2 bases, J lost 4 bases, and 9 bases lay in between. From germline, CDR1 is MNHEY and CDR2 SVGEGT. The CDR3 is 15 residues long.

The V and J genes are TRBV18 and TRBJ2-3; maybe TRBD2 (5 bases). Deletions cut 3 bases from V and 2 bases from J, with 9 bases between. The V gene's germline CDR1 is KGHSH and CDR2 LQKENI. The CDR3 covers 14 residues. CDR3 loop: CASSPRTDTDTQYF. DNA for the CDR3: TGTGCCAGCTCACCGAGGACTGACACAGATACGCAGTATTTT.

This clonotype occurred a few times. J is TRBJ2-3 and V is TRBV10-3, with TRBD2 matching over 10 bases. From germline, CDR1 is ENHRY and CDR2 SYGVKD. There are 18 residues in the CDR3. The junction had 16 bases not matched to a gene; V was cut back by 10 bases and J by 0 bases. CDR3 in DNA: TGTGCCACCCACCTCGGCCTTAGCGGGGGGCCTAGCACAGATACGCAGTATTTT. Protein: CATHLGLSGGPSTDTQYF.

The chain employs TRBV19 and TRBJ2-5; 7 bases are shared with TRBD2. Germline-derived CDR1 and CDR2 are LNHDA and SQIVND (reference sequence). CDR3 length: 14 amino acids. J gave up 5 bases and V 6 bases, and 9 bases lay outside the gene matches. CDR3 loop: CASSPILALETQYF. The CDR3 coding sequence is TGTGCCAGTAGCCCCATACTAGCGTTGGAGACCCAGTACTTC.

The chain has TRBV30 and TRBJ2-3; no clear D gene. From germline, CDR1 is GTSNPN and CDR2 SVGIG (reference sequence). This CDR3 region has 13 residues. V was cut by 3 bases and J by 1 base, with 8 bases left in between. DNA for the CDR3: TGTGCCTGGAGGGGTCGAGGCACAGATACGCAGTATTTT. Translated: CAWRGRGTDTQYF.

This clonotype was seen more than once but under ten times. The chain carries TRBV6-2 or TRBV6-3 and TRBJ2-3; D possibly corresponds to TRBD2 (5 bases). The CDR3 has 13 amino acids. Trimming stripped 7 bases from V and 3 bases from J, with 11 bases between. Germline values: CDR1 MNHEY, CDR2 SVGEGT. The DNA of the CDR3 is TGTGCCAGCACCTCTGGGGAGACAGATACGCAGTATTTT. Translating it yields CASTSGETDTQYF.

This sequence joins TRBV11-1 and TRBJ1-3, with 7 positions matching TRBD1. The V and J ends lost 5 bases and 0 bases, in that order; junction bases with no gene match: 4. The germline V gene encodes CDR1 SGHAT and CDR2 FQDESV (reference sequence). The CDR3 consists of 15 residues. The CDR3 loop reads CASSAGQASGNTIYF. In DNA form, the CDR3 reads TGTGCCAGCAGCGCCGGACAGGCCTCTGGAAACACCATATATTTT.

The J gene is TRBJ2-3, the V gene TRBV30; either TRBD1 or TRBD2 may supply D (5 bases each). Trimming left V 5 bases short and J 0 bases short, with 9 bases between. This CDR3 region has 13 residues. CDR1 and CDR2 (germline): GTSNPN, SVGIG (reference sequence). As DNA, the CDR3 is TGTGCCTGGGACCGGGACAGCACAGATACGCAGTATTTT. Translating it yields CAWDRDSTDTQYF. The variable domain in full, with the rest retrieved from reference TRBV30 and TRBJ2-3, is SQTIHQWPATLVQPVGSPLSLECTVEGTSNPNLYWYRQAAGRGLQLLFYSVGIGQISSEVPQNLSASRPQDRQFILSSKKLLLSDSGFYLCAWDRDSTDTQYFGPGTRLTVL.

V is TRBV11-1 and J is TRBJ2-5, with D perhaps TRBD2 (6 bases). This CDR3 is 14 amino acids long. Trimming removed 1 base from V and 5 bases from J, with 11 bases in between. Germline V gives CDR1 SGHAT, CDR2 FQDESV (reference sequence). The CDR3 reads CASSLGGTLETQYF. CDR3 nucleotides: TGTGCCAGCAGCTTAGGGGGGACTTTGGAGACCCAGTACTTC. The variable domain in full, completed from reference TRBV11-1 and TRBJ2-5, reads EAEVAQSPRYKITEKSQAVAFWCDPISGHATLYWYRQILGQGPELLVQFQDESVVDDSQLPKDRFSAERLKGVDSTLKIQPAELGDSAMYLCASSLGGTLETQYFGPGTRLLVL.

This clonotype was detected only a few times. The chain carries TRBV11-2 and TRBJ2-3; a possible D gene is TRBD1 (6 bases). V was pared by 5 bases and J by 3 bases, with 21 bases between. Germline CDR1 is SGHAT and CDR2 is FQNNGV. There are 17 residues in the CDR3. CDR3 sequence: CASSMGAEGFWTDTQYF. As DNA, the CDR3 is TGTGCCAGCAGCATGGGGGCAGAAGGATTTTGGACAGATACGCAGTATTTT.

This chain links TRBV7-9 with TRBJ1-1; TRBD1 aligns across 7 bases. Germline CDR1 SEHNR, CDR2 FQNEAQ (reference sequence). Unmatched junction bases numbered 6, after V lost 6 bases and J lost 5 bases. This CDR3 region has 13 residues. The CDR3 DNA reads as TGTGCCAGCAGGCATTCACAGGGGACTGAAGCTTTCTTT. This translates into CASRHSQGTEAFF.

This clonotype came up a few times. The chain combines TRBV6-4 with TRBJ2-2; TRBD2 matches at 11 bases. The CDR3 has 14 residues. Germline V gives CDR1 MRHNA, CDR2 SNTAGT. The trim removed 6 bases at V and 3 bases at J, leaving 0 bases unmatched. Written as DNA, the CDR3 is TGTGCCAGCAGGACTAGCGGGGACACCGGGGAGCTGTTTTTT. Its translation is CASRTSGDTGELFF.

Only a few counts were recorded for this clonotype. The chain employs TRBV6-2 or TRBV6-3 and TRBJ2-1; 8 bases are shared with TRBD1. The germline gives CDR1 MNHEY, CDR2 SVGEGT. J lost 1 base, V lost 6 bases, and 8 bases had no gene match. This CDR3 is built from 16 residues. The CDR3: CASRQGARGSYNEQFF. In DNA, the CDR3 is TGTGCCAGCAGGCAGGGGGCGCGAGGGTCCTACAATGAGCAGTTCTTC.

This clonotype showed up just a few times. The chain is built from TRBV19 and TRBJ1-2; D gene ambiguous. Looked up from germline, CDR1 is LNHDA and CDR2 is SQIVND (reference sequence). The CDR3 length is 17 residues. With 3 bases removed from V and 6 bases from J, the gap between germline ends came to 23 bases. The CDR3 sequence: CASSITRAFAGLDGYTF. CDR3 coding DNA: TGTGCCAGTAGTATTACACGGGCCTTTGCTGGGCTTGATGGCTACACCTTC.

The rearrangement uses TRBV5-4 and TRBJ1-6; possible D gene TRBD1, 6 bases. V lost 0 bases and J 0 bases, leaving 13 bases between the germline ends. CDR3 size: 18 residues. Germline V CDR1 and CDR2: SGHNT, YYREEE (reference sequence). This CDR3 is CASSLGQEKSSYNSPLHF. The CDR3 DNA reads as TGTGCCAGCAGCTTGGGACAGGAAAAGAGCTCCTATAATTCACCCCTCCACTTT.

The chain links TRBV2 to TRBJ2-7, with a weak D call TRBD2 (7 bases). The ends were cut back, 3 bases at V and 6 bases at J, with 21 bases in the middle. CDR3 size: 16 residues. Germline V CDR1 and CDR2: SNHLY, FYNNEI. CDR3 region: CASSEALGGDKAEQYF. CDR3 sequence (DNA): TGTGCCAGCAGTGAGGCGTTGGGAGGGGACAAGGCCGAGCAGTACTTC.

The V gene is TRBV4-3, the J gene TRBJ2-2; tentative D call: TRBD2 (6 bases). This CDR3 contains 15 residues. V shed 3 bases and J shed 5 bases, with 13 bases lying between them. CDR1 and CDR2 (germline): LGHNA, YSLEER. The CDR3 loop is CASSHLLGGTGELFF. The CDR3 DNA is TGCGCCAGCAGCCACCTCCTCGGGGGTACCGGGGAGCTGTTTTTT.

The chain is built from TRBV6-5 and TRBJ1-2; D remains unclear. There are 13 residues in the CDR3. Germline CDR1 is MNHEY and CDR2 is SVGAGI. The V end was cut by 5 bases, the J end by 4 bases, with 11 bases between. As DNA, the CDR3 is TGTGCCAGCAGTCCAGGACGAGCCTATGGCTACACCTTC. Its protein product is CASSPGRAYGYTF.

This clonotype was detected only a few times. With a much larger clone just one base away, this may be a read error. The chain recombines TRBV11-1 with TRBJ2-1; perhaps TRBD2 as D (6 bases). CDR1 is SGHAT, CDR2 FQDESV, per germline (reference sequence). The CDR3 covers 17 residues. The CDR3: CASSRSVGLSLYNKQFF. CDR3 DNA: TGTGCCAGCAGCCGTAGCGTGGGACTCTCCCTCTACAATAAGCAGTTCTTC. Combining the CDR3 with reference TRBV11-1 and TRBJ2-1 gives the whole variable domain EAEVAQSPRYKITEKSQAVAFWCDPISGHATLYWYRQILGQGPELLVQFQDESVVDDSQLPKDRFSAERLKGVDSTLKIQPAELGDSAMYLCASSRSVGLSLYNKQFFGPGTRLTVL.

This clonotype was counted a few times. This sequence joins TRBV6-2 or TRBV6-3 and TRBJ2-7; D not resolved. V was shortened by 4 bases and J by 0 bases, with 4 bases between the two germline ends. The CDR3 is 12 residues long. CDR1 is MNHEY, CDR2 SVGEGT, per germline. The CDR3 bases are TGTGCCAGCAGTTCCTACTCCTACGAGCAGTACTTC. Translating gives CASSSYSYEQYF.

This clonotype has only a few counts. This sequence joins TRBV5-5 and TRBJ1-3; D gene unclear. The CDR3 runs 14 residues. From germline, CDR1 is SGHKS and CDR2 YYEKEE (reference sequence). Trimming stripped 0 bases from V and 2 bases from J, with 6 bases between. The DNA for the CDR3 is TGTGCCAGCAGCTTGGCGGGAACTGGAAACACCATATATTTT. It yields the protein CASSLAGTGNTIYF.

The chain carries TRBV6-6 and TRBJ2-2; D ambiguous. Trimming cost V 2 bases and J 1 base, with 2 bases left between them. This CDR3 region has 13 residues. CDR1 and CDR2 from the germline V gene are MNHNY and SVGAGI (reference sequence). CDR3 residues: CASSYKNTGELFF. CDR3 DNA sequence: TGTGCCAGCAGTTACAAGAACACCGGGGAGCTGTTTTTT.

This clonotype turned up a few times. This chain joins TRBV6-2 or TRBV6-3 and TRBJ2-1; no firm D call. V lost 2 bases and J lost 8, with 4 bases in between. The length of the CDR3 is 11 residues. Germline loops: CDR1 MNHEY, CDR2 SVGEGT. CDR3 protein: CASSYPDEQFF. CDR3 DNA: TGTGCCAGCAGTTACCCTGATGAGCAGTTCTTC.

Only a few counts were recorded for this clonotype. The V and J genes are TRBV15 and TRBJ1-5; weak D call: TRBD1 (5 bases). V lost 0 bases to trimming and J lost 1 base, with 7 bases between them. CDR3 length: 15 amino acids. Per the germline V gene, CDR1 is LNHNV and CDR2 is YYDKDF (reference sequence). This CDR3 is CATSREAGSNQPQHF. The DNA of the CDR3 is TGTGCCACCAGCAGAGAAGCAGGGAGCAATCAGCCCCAGCATTTT.

The chain is built from TRBV13 and TRBJ1-3, with D possibly matching TRBD1 (6 bases). CDR1 and CDR2 from the germline V gene are PRHDT and FYEKMQ (reference sequence). V was pared by 0 bases and J by 0 bases, with 9 bases between. The CDR3 runs 16 residues. DNA for the CDR3: TGTGCCAGCAGCTTAGGAGCAGGGGTCTCTGGAAACACCATATATTTT. Translated: CASSLGAGVSGNTIYF.

This chain joins TRBV19 and TRBJ1-1; D is ambiguous. V was pared by 2 bases and J by 0 bases, with 7 bases between. The CDR3 loop spans 14 amino acids. Germline assignment: CDR1 LNHDA and CDR2 SQIVND (reference sequence). CDR3 nucleotide sequence: TGTGCCAGTAGTATAACGGGTTTGAACACTGAAGCTTTCTTT. Residues: CASSITGLNTEAFF.

This clonotype was counted only a few times. The chain uses TRBV19 and TRBJ2-3; tentatively, D is TRBD1 (7 bases). V was trimmed by 4 bases and J by 3 bases, leaving 14 bases between them. Germline values: CDR1 LNHDA, CDR2 SQIVND (reference sequence). CDR3 size: 15 residues. As DNA, the CDR3 is TGTGCCAGTAGTACGGCTTCAGGGGGGACAGATACGCAGTATTTT. This translates into CASSTASGGTDTQYF. Combining the CDR3 with reference TRBV19 and TRBJ2-3 gives the whole variable domain DGGITQSPKYLFRKEGQNVTLSCEQNLNHDAMYWYRQDPGQGLRLIYYSQIVNDFQKGDIAEGYSVSREKKESFPLTVTSAQKNPTAFYLCASSTASGGTDTQYFGPGTRLTVL.